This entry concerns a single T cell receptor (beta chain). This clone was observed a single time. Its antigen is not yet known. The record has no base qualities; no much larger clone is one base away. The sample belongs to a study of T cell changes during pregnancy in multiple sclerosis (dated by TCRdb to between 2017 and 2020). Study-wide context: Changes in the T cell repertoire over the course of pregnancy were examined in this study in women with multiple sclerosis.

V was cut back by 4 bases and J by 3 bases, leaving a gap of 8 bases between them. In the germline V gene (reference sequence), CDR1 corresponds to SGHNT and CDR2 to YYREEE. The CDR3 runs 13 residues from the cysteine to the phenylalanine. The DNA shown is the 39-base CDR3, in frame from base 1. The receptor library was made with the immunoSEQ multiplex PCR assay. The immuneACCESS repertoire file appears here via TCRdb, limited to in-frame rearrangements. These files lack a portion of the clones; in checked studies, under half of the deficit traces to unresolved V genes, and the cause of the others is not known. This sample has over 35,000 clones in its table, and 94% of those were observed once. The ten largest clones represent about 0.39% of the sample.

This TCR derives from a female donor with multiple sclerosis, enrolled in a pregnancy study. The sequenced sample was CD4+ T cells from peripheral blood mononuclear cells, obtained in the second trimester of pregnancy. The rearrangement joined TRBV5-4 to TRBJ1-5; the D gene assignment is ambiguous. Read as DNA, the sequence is TGTGCCAGCAGCAGGGAGCTCAATCAGCCCCAGCATTTT. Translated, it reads CASSRELNQPQHF.